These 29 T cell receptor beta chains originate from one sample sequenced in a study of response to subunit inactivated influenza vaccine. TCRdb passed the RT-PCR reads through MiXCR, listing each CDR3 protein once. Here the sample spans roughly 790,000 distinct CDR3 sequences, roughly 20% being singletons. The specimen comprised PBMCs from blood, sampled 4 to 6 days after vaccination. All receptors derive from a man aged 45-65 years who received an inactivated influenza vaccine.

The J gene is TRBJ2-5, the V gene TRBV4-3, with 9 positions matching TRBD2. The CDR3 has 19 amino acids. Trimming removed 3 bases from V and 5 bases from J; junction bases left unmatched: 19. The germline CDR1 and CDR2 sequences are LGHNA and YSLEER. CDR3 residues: CASSQDVDLAGGTLETQYF. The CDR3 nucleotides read TGCGCCAGCAGCCAGGACGTCGACCTGGCGGGAGGGACTTTGGAGACCCAGTACTTC.

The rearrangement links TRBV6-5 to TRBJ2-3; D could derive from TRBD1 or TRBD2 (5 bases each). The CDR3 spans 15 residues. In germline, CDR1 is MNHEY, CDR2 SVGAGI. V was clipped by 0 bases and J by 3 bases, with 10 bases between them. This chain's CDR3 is CASSYSRERTDTQYF. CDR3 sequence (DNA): TGTGCCAGCAGTTACTCCAGGGAGAGAACAGATACGCAGTATTTT.

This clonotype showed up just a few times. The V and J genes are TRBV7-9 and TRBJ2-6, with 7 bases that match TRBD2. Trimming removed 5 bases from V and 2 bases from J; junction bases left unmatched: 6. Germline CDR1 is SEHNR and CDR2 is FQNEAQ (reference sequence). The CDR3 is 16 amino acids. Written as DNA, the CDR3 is TGTGCCAGCAGCCCTGAGGGAGGGCCTGGGGCCAACGTCCTGACTTTC. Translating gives CASSPEGGPGANVLTF.

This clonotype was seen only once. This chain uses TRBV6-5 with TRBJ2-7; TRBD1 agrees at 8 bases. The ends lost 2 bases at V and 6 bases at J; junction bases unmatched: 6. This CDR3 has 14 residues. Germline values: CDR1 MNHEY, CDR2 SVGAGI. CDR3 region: CASSYRQGSVEQYF. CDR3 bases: TGTGCCAGCAGTTACCGACAGGGGAGCGTCGAGCAGTACTTC.

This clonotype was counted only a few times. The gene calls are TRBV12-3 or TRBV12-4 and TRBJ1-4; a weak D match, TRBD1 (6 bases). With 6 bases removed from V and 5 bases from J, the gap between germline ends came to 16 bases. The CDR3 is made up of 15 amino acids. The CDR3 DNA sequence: TGTGCCAGCAGCATCGACAGGAGGGGGAATGAAAAACTGTTTTTT. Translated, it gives CASSIDRRGNEKLFF.

The CDR3, as DNA: TGTGCCAGCGGGGGGGGGGCAGTGGCTTCACCCCTCCACTTT. Protein sequence: CASGGGAVASPLHF. This chain connects TRBV6-1 to TRBJ1-6, with a tentative D call TRBD1 (6 bases). This CDR3 contains 14 residues. The V and J ends lost 8 bases and 9 bases respectively, with 17 bases between them. CDR1 is MNHNS, CDR2 SASEGT, per germline.

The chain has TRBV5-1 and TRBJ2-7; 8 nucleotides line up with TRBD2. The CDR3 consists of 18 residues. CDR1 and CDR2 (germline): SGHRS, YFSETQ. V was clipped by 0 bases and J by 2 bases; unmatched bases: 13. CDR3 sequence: CASSLGALGPGGPYEQYF. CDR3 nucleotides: TGCGCCAGCAGCTTGGGGGCGCTGGGGCCGGGGGGGCCCTACGAGCAGTACTTC.

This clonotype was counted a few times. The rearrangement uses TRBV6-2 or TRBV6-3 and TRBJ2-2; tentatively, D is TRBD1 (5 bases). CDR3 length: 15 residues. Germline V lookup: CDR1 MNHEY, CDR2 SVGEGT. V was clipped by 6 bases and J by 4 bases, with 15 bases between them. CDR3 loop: CASRANTGSTGELFF. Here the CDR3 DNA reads TGTGCCAGCAGGGCCAATACAGGCTCCACCGGGGAGCTGTTTTTT.

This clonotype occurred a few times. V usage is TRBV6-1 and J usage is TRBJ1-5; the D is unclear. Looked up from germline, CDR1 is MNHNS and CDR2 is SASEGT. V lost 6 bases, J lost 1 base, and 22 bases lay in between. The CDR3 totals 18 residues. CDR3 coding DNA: TGTGCCAGCAGCGCCTACGCCTCCCTTCGTCGGAGCAATCAGCCCCAGCATTTT. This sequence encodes CASSAYASLRRSNQPQHF.

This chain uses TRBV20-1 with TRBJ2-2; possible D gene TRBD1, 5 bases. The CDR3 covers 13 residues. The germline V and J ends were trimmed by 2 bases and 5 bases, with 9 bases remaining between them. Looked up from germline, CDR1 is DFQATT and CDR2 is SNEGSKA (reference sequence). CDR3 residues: CSARRGATGELFF. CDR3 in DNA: TGCAGTGCTAGAAGGGGTGCTACCGGGGAGCTGTTTTTT.

The CDR3 sequence is CASSQDLAGGEQETQYF. The CDR3 DNA reads as TGTGCCAGCAGCCAAGATCTAGCGGGGGGTGAACAAGAGACCCAGTACTTC. The chain links TRBV4-2 to TRBJ2-5; 11 bases match TRBD2. The CDR3 spans 17 residues. V trimming: 0 bases; J trimming: 2 bases; junction bases outside the gene matches: 5. The germline gives CDR1 LGHNA, CDR2 YNFKEQ.

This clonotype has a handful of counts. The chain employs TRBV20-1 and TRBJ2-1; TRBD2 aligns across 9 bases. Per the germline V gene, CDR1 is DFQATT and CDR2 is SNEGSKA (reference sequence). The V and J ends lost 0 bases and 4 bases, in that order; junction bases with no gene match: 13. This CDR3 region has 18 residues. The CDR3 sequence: CSARDHPRREGLYNEQFF. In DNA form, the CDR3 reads TGCAGTGCTAGAGATCACCCTAGGCGGGAGGGCTTGTACAATGAGCAGTTCTTC.

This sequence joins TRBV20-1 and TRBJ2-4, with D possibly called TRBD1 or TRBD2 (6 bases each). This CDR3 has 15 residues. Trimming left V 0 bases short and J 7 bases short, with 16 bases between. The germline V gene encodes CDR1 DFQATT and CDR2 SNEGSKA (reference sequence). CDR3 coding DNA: TGCAGTGCTAGAGAGTGGGGGGCTATGGGGAACATTCAGTACTTC. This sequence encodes CSAREWGAMGNIQYF.

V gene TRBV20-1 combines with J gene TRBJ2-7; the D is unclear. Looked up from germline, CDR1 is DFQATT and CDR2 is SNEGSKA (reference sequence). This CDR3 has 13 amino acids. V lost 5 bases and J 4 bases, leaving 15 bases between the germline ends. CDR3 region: CSAHNRLVYEQYF. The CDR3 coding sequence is TGCAGTGCTCATAATCGACTGGTTTACGAGCAGTACTTC.

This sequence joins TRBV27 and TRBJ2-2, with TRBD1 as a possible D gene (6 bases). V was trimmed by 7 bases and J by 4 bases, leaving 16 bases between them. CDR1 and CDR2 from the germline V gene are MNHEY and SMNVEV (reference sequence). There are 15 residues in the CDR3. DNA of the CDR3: TGTGCCAGCACCCCCCAGGACAGCTTCACCGGGGAGCTGTTTTTT. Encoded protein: CASTPQDSFTGELFF.

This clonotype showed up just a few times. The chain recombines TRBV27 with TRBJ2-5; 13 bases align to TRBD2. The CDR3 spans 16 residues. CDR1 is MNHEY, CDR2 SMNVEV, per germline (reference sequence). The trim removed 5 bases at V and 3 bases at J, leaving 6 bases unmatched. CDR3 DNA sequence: TGTGCCAGCAGTCAACTAGCGGGAGGGCCAGAAGAGACCCAGTACTTC. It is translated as CASSQLAGGPEETQYF.

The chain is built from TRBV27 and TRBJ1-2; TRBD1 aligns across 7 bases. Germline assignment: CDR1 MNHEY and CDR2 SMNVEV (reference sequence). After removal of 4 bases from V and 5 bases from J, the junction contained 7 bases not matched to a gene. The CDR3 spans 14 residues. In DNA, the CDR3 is TGTGCCAGCAGTTCCCCGGGACAGTTTTATGGCTACACCTTC. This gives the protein CASSSPGQFYGYTF.

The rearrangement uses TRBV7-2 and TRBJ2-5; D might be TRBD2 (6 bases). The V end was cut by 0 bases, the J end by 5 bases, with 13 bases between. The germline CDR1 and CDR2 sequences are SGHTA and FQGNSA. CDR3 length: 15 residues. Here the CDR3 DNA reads TGTGCCAGCAGCTTAGCGAGCGCAGGGAGGGAGACCCAGTACTTC. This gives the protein CASSLASAGRETQYF. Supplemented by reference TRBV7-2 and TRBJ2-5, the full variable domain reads GAGVSQSPSNKVTEKGKDVELRCDPISGHTALYWYRQSLGQGLEFLIYFQGNSAPDKSGLPSDRFSAERTGGSVSTLTIQRTQQEDSAVYLCASSLASAGRETQYFGPGTRLLVL.

This CDR3 is CASSRDRLKNIQYF. The CDR3, as DNA: TGTGCCAGCAGTAGAGACAGACTCAAAAACATTCAGTACTTC. The chain couples TRBV2 to TRBJ2-4; possibly TRBD1 for D (5 bases). CDR3 length: 14 amino acids. Germline lookup yields CDR1 SNHLY and CDR2 FYNNEI. V lost 5 bases, J lost 3 bases, and 11 bases lay in between.

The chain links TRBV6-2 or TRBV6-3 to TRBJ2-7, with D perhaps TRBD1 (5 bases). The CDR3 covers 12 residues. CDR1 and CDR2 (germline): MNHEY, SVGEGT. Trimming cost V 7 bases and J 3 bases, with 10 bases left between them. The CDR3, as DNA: TGTGCCAGCAAGACAGAGTTCTACGAGCAGTACTTC. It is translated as CASKTEFYEQYF.

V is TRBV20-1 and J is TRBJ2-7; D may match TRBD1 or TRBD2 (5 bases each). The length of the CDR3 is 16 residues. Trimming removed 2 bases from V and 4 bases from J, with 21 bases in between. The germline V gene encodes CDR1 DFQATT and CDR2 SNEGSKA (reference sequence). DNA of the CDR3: TGCAGTGCTAGATCCCGCGGAAGGGACGGAAGGTACGAGCAGTACTTC. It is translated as CSARSRGRDGRYEQYF.

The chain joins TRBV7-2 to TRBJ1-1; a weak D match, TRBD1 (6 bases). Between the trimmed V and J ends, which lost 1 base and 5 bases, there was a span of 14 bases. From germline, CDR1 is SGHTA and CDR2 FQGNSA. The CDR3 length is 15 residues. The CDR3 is CASSLEGGRWTEAFF. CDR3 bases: TGTGCCAGCAGCTTAGAAGGGGGGCGATGGACTGAAGCTTTCTTT. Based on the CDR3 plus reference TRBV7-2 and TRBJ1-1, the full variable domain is GAGVSQSPSNKVTEKGKDVELRCDPISGHTALYWYRQSLGQGLEFLIYFQGNSAPDKSGLPSDRFSAERTGGSVSTLTIQRTQQEDSAVYLCASSLEGGRWTEAFFGQGTRLTVV.

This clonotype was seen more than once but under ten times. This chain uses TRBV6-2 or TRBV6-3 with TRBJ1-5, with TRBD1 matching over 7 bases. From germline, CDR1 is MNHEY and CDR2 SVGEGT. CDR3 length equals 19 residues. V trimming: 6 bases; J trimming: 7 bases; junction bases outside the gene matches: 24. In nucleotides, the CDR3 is TGTGCCAGCAGGATGATACAGGGGTTTCGGACAAGTTCCCAACAGCCCCAGCATTTT. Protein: CASRMIQGFRTSSQQPQHF.

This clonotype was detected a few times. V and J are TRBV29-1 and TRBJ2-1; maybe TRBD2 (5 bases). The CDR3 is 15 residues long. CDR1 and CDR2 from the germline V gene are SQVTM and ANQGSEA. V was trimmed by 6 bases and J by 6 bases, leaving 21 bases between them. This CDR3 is CSVERYTGSGNEQFF. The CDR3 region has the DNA TGCAGCGTGGAGAGGTATACGGGGTCGGGCAATGAGCAGTTCTTC.

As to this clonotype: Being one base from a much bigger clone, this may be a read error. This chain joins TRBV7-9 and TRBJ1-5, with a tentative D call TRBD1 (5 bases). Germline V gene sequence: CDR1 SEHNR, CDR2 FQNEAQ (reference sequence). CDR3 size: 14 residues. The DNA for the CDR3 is TGTGCCAGCAGCTTAGCGGGACTCAATCGGCCCCAGCATTTT. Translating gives CASSLAGLNRPQHF.

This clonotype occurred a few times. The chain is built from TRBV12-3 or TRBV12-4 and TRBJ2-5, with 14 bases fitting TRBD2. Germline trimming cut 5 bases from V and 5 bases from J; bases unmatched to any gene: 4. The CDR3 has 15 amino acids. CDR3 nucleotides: TGTGCCAGCAGTATGGGACTAGCGGGAGTGGAGACCCAGTACTTC. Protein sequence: CASSMGLAGVETQYF.

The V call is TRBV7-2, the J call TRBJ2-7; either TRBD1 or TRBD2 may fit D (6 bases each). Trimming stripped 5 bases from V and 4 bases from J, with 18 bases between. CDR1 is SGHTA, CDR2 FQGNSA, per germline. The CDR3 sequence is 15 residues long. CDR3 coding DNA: TGTGCCAGCAGCCCGGGACTCTACCAGGGGTACGAGCAGTACTTC. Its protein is CASSPGLYQGYEQYF.

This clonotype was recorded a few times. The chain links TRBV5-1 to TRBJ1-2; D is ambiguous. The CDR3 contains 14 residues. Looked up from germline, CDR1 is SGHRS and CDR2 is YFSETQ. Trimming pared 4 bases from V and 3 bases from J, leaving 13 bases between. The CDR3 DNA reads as TGCGCCAGCAGCAAGCAGAGGACTGACTATGGCTACACCTTC. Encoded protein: CASSKQRTDYGYTF.

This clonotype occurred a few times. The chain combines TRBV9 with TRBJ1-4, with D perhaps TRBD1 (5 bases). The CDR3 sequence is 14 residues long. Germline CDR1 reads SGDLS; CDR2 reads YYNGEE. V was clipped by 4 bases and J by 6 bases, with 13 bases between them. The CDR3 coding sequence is TGTGCCAGCAGCCCCCAGGGAATTGATGAAAAACTGTTTTTT. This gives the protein CASSPQGIDEKLFF.